This passage covers 24 T cell receptor beta chains from one sample sequenced in a study of blood T cell repertoires in COVID-19. The repertoire was sequenced with immunoSEQ multiplex PCR; TCRdb's copy has only in-frame clones and lacks some. The data show 180,000 or so clones, with around 82% seen just once and around 10% held by the top ten. Sequencing input: peripheral blood. The receptors originated from a woman older than 75 with acute or convalescent COVID-19.

The rearrangement uses TRBV5-4 and TRBJ2-7, with D unresolved. The CDR3 sequence is 18 residues long. Germline-derived CDR1 and CDR2 are SGHNT and YYREEE (reference sequence). V was trimmed by 0 bases and J by 3 bases, leaving 22 bases between them. CDR3: CASSLDDSAFLSSYEQYF. CDR3 coding DNA: TGTGCCAGCAGCTTGGACGACTCAGCATTCTTAAGTAGCTACGAGCAGTACTTC.

The J gene is TRBJ2-5, the V gene TRBV5-1; a possible D gene is TRBD2 (6 bases). V was cut by 4 bases and J by 5 bases, with 12 bases left in between. This CDR3 has 13 residues. Germline V gene lookup returns CDR1 SGHRS and CDR2 YFSETQ. This CDR3 reads CASSRDLSETQYF. Here the CDR3 DNA reads TGCGCCAGCAGCCGGGACTTGTCGGAGACCCAGTACTTC.

In its sample, this clone was seen a few times. The chain carries TRBV2 and TRBJ1-6; TRBD1 matches 7 bases. J was trimmed by 0 bases and V by 6 bases; bases with no gene match: 5. CDR1 is SNHLY and CDR2 is FYNNEI in the germline V gene. The CDR3 totals 16 residues. The CDR3 DNA is TGTGCCAGCAGGGGACAGTCAAGCTCCTATAATTCACCCCTCCACTTT. This encodes CASRGQSSSYNSPLHF.

V gene TRBV27 combines with J gene TRBJ2-5; 7 positions match TRBD2. The CDR3 loop spans 15 amino acids. Germline lookup yields CDR1 MNHEY and CDR2 SMNVEV (reference sequence). V shed 3 bases, J shed 5 bases, and the junction held 9 bases outside the gene matches. Here the CDR3 DNA reads TGTGCCAGCAGTTTTGTGGGAGGGCCAAGGGAGACCCAGTACTTC. It translates to CASSFVGGPRETQYF.

The genes are TRBV7-3 and TRBJ2-1; no definite D call. V shed 5 bases and J shed 0 bases, with 11 bases lying between them. Germline lookup yields CDR1 SGHTA and CDR2 FQGTGA. The CDR3 runs 15 residues. The CDR3: CASSPDYSSYNEQFF. As DNA, the CDR3 is TGTGCCAGCAGCCCCGATTACAGCTCCTACAATGAGCAGTTCTTC.

The J gene is TRBJ2-1, the V gene TRBV5-6; TRBD1 might be the D (5 bases). This CDR3 region has 14 residues. The germline V gene encodes CDR1 SGHDT and CDR2 YYEEEE. Trimming removed 0 bases from V and 9 bases from J, with 13 bases in between. The CDR3 DNA is TGTGCCAGCAGCTTGGTACAAGTTAGGGGTGAGCAGTTCTTC. Protein: CASSLVQVRGEQFF.

The gene calls are TRBV11-2 and TRBJ1-2, with 7 bases that match TRBD1. The CDR3 length is 15 residues. V lost 1 base and J lost 2; bases outside the gene matches: 4. Germline CDR1 and CDR2: SGHAT and FQNNGV. The CDR3 DNA is TGTGCCAGCAGCTTAGTTACAGGGGCCAACTATGGCTACACCTTC. Translating gives CASSLVTGANYGYTF. The full variable domain, its missing parts supplied by reference TRBV11-2 and TRBJ1-2, is EAGVAQSPRYKIIEKRQSVAFWCNPISGHATLYWYQQILGQGPKLLIQFQNNGVVDDSQLPKDRFSAERLKGVDSTLKIQPAKLEDSAVYLCASSLVTGANYGYTFGSGTRLTVV.

This clone came up once. The V call is TRBV4-2, the J call TRBJ1-1, with TRBD1 identical over 7 bases. Germline values: CDR1 LGHNA, CDR2 YNFKEQ. The CDR3 extends over 15 amino acids. J lost 2 bases, V lost 3 bases, and 6 bases had no gene match. CDR3 coding DNA: TGTGCCAGCAGCCAGCGACAGGGAAGTAACACTGAAGCTTTCTTT. Encoded protein: CASSQRQGSNTEAFF.

CDR3 loop: CASSVAYSIQETQYF. DNA for the CDR3: TGTGCCAGCAGCGTAGCCTACAGCATACAAGAGACCCAGTACTTC. The gene calls are TRBV9 and TRBJ2-5; D not certain. Trimming shortened V by 0 bases and J by 2 bases, and 11 bases separated the two germline ends. The CDR3 contains 15 residues. Germline assignment: CDR1 SGDLS and CDR2 YYNGEE.

The chain joins TRBV24-1 to TRBJ1-3; TRBD1 matches at 9 bases. The CDR3 runs 15 residues. Germline CDR1 and CDR2: KGHDR and SFDVKD. Trimming cost V 5 bases and J 4 bases; bases outside gene matches: 5. CDR3 bases: TGTGCCACCAGTGCCACAGGGGGCCCGGGAAACACCATATATTTT. Its translation: CATSATGGPGNTIYF.

The chain combines TRBV19 with TRBJ2-1, with D perhaps matching TRBD2 (5 bases). The germline V and J ends were trimmed by 7 bases and 4 bases, with 11 bases remaining between them. The CDR3 runs to 13 residues. The germline gives CDR1 LNHDA, CDR2 SQIVND (reference sequence). The CDR3 reads CASIATGYNEQFF. CDR3 nucleotides: TGTGCCAGTATAGCGACTGGGTACAATGAGCAGTTCTTC.

This clone was observed once. The V gene is TRBV10-3, the J gene TRBJ1-5; D call uncertain. CDR3 length: 14 amino acids. V lost 3 bases and J 0 bases, leaving 6 bases between the germline ends. Germline V CDR1 and CDR2: ENHRY, SYGVKD. CDR3 sequence (DNA): TGTGCCATCAGTGATAGAGATAGCAATCAGCCCCAGCATTTT. Translated, it gives CAISDRDSNQPQHF.

J is TRBJ1-4 and V is TRBV14, with D tentatively TRBD1 (5 bases). The CDR3 runs 14 residues. The V end was cut by 2 bases, the J end by 7 bases, with 11 bases between. Germline loops: CDR1 SGHDN, CDR2 FVKESK. The CDR3 region is CASSQRGTGEKLFF. The CDR3 DNA reads as TGTGCCAGCAGCCAACGCGGGACCGGTGAAAAACTGTTTTTT.

The chain links TRBV9 to TRBJ2-1; 7 bases map to TRBD2. Germline CDR1 is SGDLS and CDR2 is YYNGEE. CDR3 size: 22 residues. The J segment lost 0 bases and the V segment lost 8 bases, leaving 29 bases of the junction unmatched. Here the CDR3 reads CASYKTTREAHGVRNSYNEQFF. The CDR3 bases are TGTGCCAGTTATAAAACGACCCGGGAGGCCCACGGCGTGAGGAACTCCTACAATGAGCAGTTCTTC.

A note on this clone: The junction differs from germline at one of its ends, possibly a read error. This chain uses TRBV27 with TRBJ1-6; 7 bases agree with TRBD1. Germline CDR1 reads MNHEY; CDR2 reads SMNVEV (reference sequence). The CDR3 consists of 14 residues. CDR3 protein: CASSIGTADSPLHF. The CDR3 DNA reads TGTGCCAGCAGTATCGGGACAGCCGATTCGCCCCTCCACTTT.

The rearrangement uses TRBV9 and TRBJ1-1, with 7 nucleotides matching TRBD1. Germline CDR1 reads SGDLS; CDR2 reads YYNGEE. The CDR3 totals 17 residues. The V segment lost 3 bases and the J segment 1 base; nucleotides outside the gene matches: 12. CDR3 residues: CASSGRTGALGNTEAFF. As DNA, the CDR3 is TGTGCCAGCAGCGGACGTACAGGGGCTTTGGGGAACACTGAAGCTTTCTTT.

The chain combines TRBV2 with TRBJ1-1, with D unclear. Germline values: CDR1 SNHLY, CDR2 FYNNEI. With 8 bases removed from V and 0 bases from J, the gap between germline ends came to 10 bases. The length of the CDR3 is 13 residues. This chain's CDR3 is CASYAKLNTEAFF. For the CDR3, the DNA is TGTGCCAGCTATGCTAAGTTGAACACTGAAGCTTTCTTT.

The chain links TRBV7-9 to TRBJ2-1; a weak D match, TRBD2 (5 bases). The germline V gene has CDR1 SEHNR and CDR2 FQNEAQ (reference sequence). Trimming left V 2 bases short and J 1 base short, with 9 bases between. The CDR3 length is 15 residues. The CDR3 loop reads CASSLRAGSYNEQFF. The DNA of the CDR3 is TGTGCCAGCAGCTTAAGGGCGGGTTCCTACAATGAGCAGTTCTTC.

The gene calls are TRBV7-2 and TRBJ1-1, with no clear D. This CDR3 contains 14 residues. The ends were cut back, 7 bases at V and 1 base at J, with 13 bases in the middle. Germline loops: CDR1 SGHTA, CDR2 FQGNSA. CDR3 region: CASTPGRTNTEAFF. DNA of the CDR3: TGTGCCAGCACCCCGGGGAGAACGAACACTGAAGCTTTCTTT. The whole variable domain, filled in from reference TRBV7-2 and TRBJ1-1, reads GAGVSQSPSNKVTEKGKDVELRCDPISGHTALYWYRQSLGQGLEFLIYFQGNSAPDKSGLPSDRFSAERTGGSVSTLTIQRTQQEDSAVYLCASTPGRTNTEAFFGQGTRLTVV.

V usage is TRBV15 and J usage is TRBJ1-5; perhaps TRBD1 as D (5 bases). The CDR3 extends over 14 amino acids. Trimming took 2 bases from V and 7 from J, leaving 12 bases between them. Germline CDR1 reads LNHNV; CDR2 reads YYDKDF (reference sequence). In nucleotides, the CDR3 is TGTGCCACCAGCAGACCCTACGGGGGGCAGCCCCAGCATTTT. It encodes CATSRPYGGQPQHF.

V and J are TRBV3-1 (or the pseudogene TRBV3-2) and TRBJ2-5; 16 bases fit TRBD2. This CDR3 comprises 15 residues. V was clipped by 6 bases and J by 4 bases; unmatched bases: 2. CDR1 and CDR2 from the germline V gene are LGHDT and YNNKEL (reference sequence). The CDR3: CASRGLAGGRETQYF. The CDR3 nucleotides read TGTGCCAGCAGGGGACTAGCGGGGGGGAGAGAGACCCAGTACTTC.

This clone has only a few counts. The chain couples TRBV9 to TRBJ2-2; tentative D call: TRBD1 (6 bases). The CDR3 is 13 amino acids. V lost 6 bases to trimming and J lost 1 base, with 7 bases between them. CDR1 SGDLS and CDR2 YYNGEE come from the germline V gene. Here the CDR3 reads CASKTGNTGELFF. CDR3 DNA: TGTGCCAGCAAGACAGGGAACACCGGGGAGCTGTTTTTT.

The rearrangement links TRBV6-5 to TRBJ1-1; D is unresolved. Germline V lookup: CDR1 MNHEY, CDR2 SVGAGI. This CDR3 has 15 residues. V lost 6 bases, J lost 11 bases, and 25 bases lay in between. The CDR3 DNA reads TGTGCCAGCAGCACCACCCGACTTACTACTTGGGTGGCTTTCTTT. Its translation is CASSTTRLTTWVAFF.

The V and J genes are TRBV5-1 and TRBJ2-7, with 9 bases matching TRBD2. This CDR3 comprises 15 residues. Germline CDR1 and CDR2: SGHRS and YFSETQ. V trimming: 0 bases; J trimming: 4 bases; junction bases outside the gene matches: 5. The CDR3 here is CASSLETSGQYEQYF. The CDR3 DNA sequence: TGCGCCAGCAGCTTGGAGACTAGCGGTCAATACGAGCAGTACTTC. Using reference TRBV5-1 and TRBJ2-7 for the parts outside the CDR3, the full variable domain is KAGVTQTPRYLIKTRGQQVTLSCSPISGHRSVSWYQQTPGQGLQFLFEYFSETQRNKGNFPGRFSGRQFSNSRSEMNVSTLELGDSALYLCASSLETSGQYEQYFGPGTRLTVT.